A single TCR beta chain is shown here with its context. This entry is derived from a study of T cells in tuberculosis. Sorting used thawed, overnight-rested PBMC stained with anti-CD3, a viability dye and GMM-loaded CD1B tetramer. The lipid loaded on the CD1B tetramers was C32 glucose monomycolate from Rhodococcus equi. Chain pairing is unknown; alpha and beta were sequenced separately. Sequenced by immunoSEQ multiplex PCR; TCRdb stores in-frame clones only, minus some. Of more than 70,000 clones listed, approximately 90% are singletons. V dropped 3 bases and J dropped 2; count of bases not matched to a gene: 10. CDR1 and CDR2 from the germline V gene are SGHRS and YFSETQ. This CDR3 has 17 residues.

This sequence was found in an adult woman with latent tuberculosis. J is TRBJ1-3 and V is TRBV5-1, with 8 bases identical to TRBD1. Sequenced input: CD1b-GMM tetramer-negative cells sorted from PBMCs. The CDR3 sequence: CASSSNAGGSPGNTIYF. CDR3 nucleotides: TGCGCCAGCAGCTCAAATGCAGGGGGCAGTCCTGGAAACACCATATATTTT.